This TCR beta chain was sequenced in a study of shared clonotypes between healthy human individuals. As to this clone: What it binds is unknown.

General study results and limits: The naive CD4 repertoires of a handful of donors were compared, and around 5% of clonotypes were shared. Generally, naive subsets (rather than memory subsets) showed larger estimated richness.

Only CD45RO-negative cells positively selected for CCR7 counted as naive CD8 cells, so terminally differentiated effector memory CD45RA+ cells were excluded. This CDR3 is built from 16 residues. Germline loops: CDR1 SGHTA, CDR2 FQGNSA. The J segment lost 2 bases and the V segment lost 5 bases, leaving 8 bases of the junction unmatched. Replicate PCRs from sorted subsets contained roughly 200 ng DNA, which is 29,000 or so T cell genomes. Profiling relied on immunoSEQ multiplex PCR, and the TCRdb table lists in-frame clones only, not all of them. The profile shows 560,000 or so clones, roughly 96% of them singletons.

The sequence came from a woman in her 30s in good health. The chain joins TRBV7-2 to TRBJ2-7; 11 nucleotides line up with TRBD2. Sequencing was done on a sample of naive CD8+ T cells sorted from blood. The CDR3 DNA reads TGTGCCAGCAGCCCTCAGACTAGCGGGACTACCTACGAGCAGTACTTC. Translating gives CASSPQTSGTTYEQYF.